These 4 T cell receptor beta chains were sequenced from one sample in a study of shared T cell receptors in the human thymus. The protocol was immunoSEQ multiplex PCR, while the TCRdb copy is restricted to in-frame clones and leaves out a portion. The sample has some 720,000 clones; roughly 88% are singletons. These data are also associated with another study on human thymus T cells.

Material for sequencing was thymocytes. These TCRs come from a boy under two years old with a congenital heart defect.

This clone was recorded only once. This chain joins TRBV4-2 and TRBJ1-5, with a tentative D call TRBD1 (5 bases). V was cut by 4 bases and J by 5 bases, with 21 bases left in between. This CDR3 has 17 residues. From germline, CDR1 is LGHNA and CDR2 YNFKEQ. The CDR3 DNA sequence: TGTGCCAGCAGCCCCCGGGCCGGGAGGGGACGGGATCAGCCCCAGCATTTT. Its translation is CASSPRAGRGRDQPQHF.

The chain links TRBV9 to TRBJ1-2; D gene unclear. Trimming pared 3 bases from V and 2 bases from J, leaving 8 bases between. The V gene's germline CDR1 is SGDLS and CDR2 YYNGEE. The CDR3 has 13 residues. The CDR3 DNA reads as TGTGCCAGCAGCGCCGGGGTGAACTATGGCTACACCTTC. It is translated as CASSAGVNYGYTF.

The chain couples TRBV5-4 to TRBJ2-1; 11 nucleotides match TRBD2. CDR3 length: 16 amino acids. From germline, CDR1 is SGHNT and CDR2 YYREEE (reference sequence). J was trimmed by 2 bases and V by 4 bases; bases with no gene match: 5. CDR3 region: CASSAASGRTYNEQFF. Written as DNA, the CDR3 is TGTGCCAGCAGCGCAGCTAGCGGGAGGACCTACAATGAGCAGTTCTTC.

The V call is TRBV6-4, the J call TRBJ2-3; the D gene is possibly TRBD2 (5 bases). The CDR3 spans 15 residues. Trimming pared 7 bases from V and 6 bases from J, leaving 20 bases between. Germline assignment: CDR1 MRHNA and CDR2 SNTAGT. CDR3 protein: CASIPREGRTDTQYF. In DNA form, the CDR3 reads TGTGCCAGCATCCCTAGAGAGGGCCGGACCGATACGCAGTATTTT.